This T cell receptor (beta chain) was captured by sequencing in a study of blood T cell repertoires in COVID-19. Study background: In each case, the material was cDNA or gDNA derived from T cells, B-cell-depleted T cells, or PBMCs.

Original handling: From reference gene primer amplification, estimates of nucleated cell counts were derived. Assay used: immunoSEQ multiplex PCR; TCRdb lists only in-frame clones, some missing. From that table come the V and J calls and clone size; the DNA was used to work out D and trimming. The data contain over 250,000 clones, 65% to 90% of them singletons. V gave up 4 bases and J gave up 7 bases; unmatched junction bases: 13. This CDR3 is built from 15 residues. Germline assignment: CDR1 SGHDT and CDR2 YYEEEE. Sequenced material: peripheral blood. The TCR originated in a woman in her seventies with COVID-19, enrolled during active disease. The chain is built from TRBV5-6 and TRBJ2-7, with 8 bases that match TRBD2. The CDR3 is CASSPSAGGPMEQYF. The CDR3 DNA reads as TGTGCCAGCAGCCCCTCCGCGGGGGGACCTATGGAGCAGTACTTC.